Shown below are 9 T cell receptor beta chains from a single sample sequenced in a study of breast tumors, draining lymph nodes, adjacent tissues. TCRdb processed the multiplex PCR reads anew with MiXCR; each CDR3 protein has one entry. The repertoire holds roughly 130,000 distinct CDR3 sequences, with 32% as singletons. Axillary draining lymph nodes of breast cancer patients supplied the node samples. Sequenced input: axillary lymph node tissue. These receptors originate from a female donor with breast cancer. Some clones in this sample may be carry-over from other donors' samples.

This clonotype was detected ten times or more. The chain carries TRBV20-1 and TRBJ1-5; 7 positions agree with TRBD1. Germline values: CDR1 DFQATT, CDR2 SNEGSKA (reference sequence). V was pared by 0 bases and J by 0 bases, with 2 bases of the junction left unmatched. CDR3 size: 15 residues. The CDR3 loop is CSAREGTASNQPQHF. CDR3 nucleotide sequence: TGCAGTGCTAGAGAAGGGACAGCTAGCAATCAGCCCCAGCATTTT.

This chain uses TRBV27 with TRBJ1-5; no definite D call. The germline gives CDR1 MNHEY, CDR2 SMNVEV (reference sequence). This CDR3 comprises 13 residues. Deletions cut 4 bases from V and 4 bases from J, with 8 bases between. CDR3 bases: TGTGCCAGCAGTTCCAGTATAAATCAGCCCCAGCATTTT. Its translation: CASSSSINQPQHF.

At least ten counts were recorded for this clonotype. The rearrangement joins TRBV4-1 to TRBJ1-2; 7 bases align to TRBD1. The junction had 12 bases not matched to a gene; V was cut back by 2 bases and J by 0 bases. Germline CDR1 MGHRA, CDR2 YSYEKL. The length of the CDR3 is 18 residues. The CDR3 coding sequence is TGCGCCAGCAGCCAACTCCCGGGACAGTCCTGGTCTAACTATGGCTACACCTTC. Amino acids: CASSQLPGQSWSNYGYTF.

At least ten counts were recorded for this clonotype. The chain employs TRBV28 and TRBJ1-2, with a tentative D call TRBD1 (5 bases). The CDR3 extends over 13 amino acids. Germline V gene lookup returns CDR1 MDHEN and CDR2 SYDVKM. V was trimmed by 9 bases and J by 7 bases, leaving 18 bases between them. CDR3 sequence (DNA): TGTGCCAGTTATATACAGGACAAGGGTGGCTACACCTTC. Its translation: CASYIQDKGGYTF.

This clonotype was detected a few times. A much larger clone differs from this one at a single base, so this may be a read error. The rearrangement uses TRBV11-1 and TRBJ2-1; D is ambiguous. This CDR3 has 13 residues. Germline CDR1 SGHAT, CDR2 FQDESV (reference sequence). CDR3 protein: CASSLVGQAEQFF. The CDR3, as DNA: TGTGCCAGCAGCTTAGTAGGTCAGGCTGAGCAATTCTTC.

In its sample, this clonotype was seen many times. The chain is built from TRBV20-1 and TRBJ2-5; TRBD2 agrees at 8 bases. V trimming: 0 bases; J trimming: 5 bases; junction bases outside the gene matches: 11. The germline V gene has CDR1 DFQATT and CDR2 SNEGSKA (reference sequence). The length of the CDR3 is 16 residues. Written as DNA, the CDR3 is TGCAGTGCTAGAGATCTCTACGGGGGGGCGAAGGAGACCCAGTACTTC. It codes for CSARDLYGGAKETQYF.

There are many counts of this clonotype. This chain joins TRBV4-3 and TRBJ1-2, with D maybe TRBD1 (5 bases). Germline V CDR1 and CDR2: LGHNA, YSLEER. Trimming cost V 4 bases and J 8 bases, with 26 bases left between them. There are 17 residues in the CDR3. The CDR3 DNA is TGCGCCAGCAGCCGAAGAAGACCGGGGCTCGGACGGTGGGGCTACACCTTC. As protein: CASSRRRPGLGRWGYTF.

As for this clonotype: It may be a read error: a sequence one base away is much more abundant. The rearrangement links TRBV6-1 to TRBJ2-5; the match to TRBD2 covers 8 bases. V lost 8 bases, J lost 3 bases, and 14 bases stayed unmatched. The germline CDR1 and CDR2 sequences are MNHNS and SASEGT. This CDR3 comprises 16 residues. CDR3 in DNA: TGTGCCAGCTCCGCAGGGCTAGCGGGTCCGAAAGAGACCCAGTACTTC. Amino acids: CASSAGLAGPKETQYF.

The chain is built from TRBV4-2 and TRBJ1-6, with D perhaps TRBD1 (6 bases). Trimming removed 0 bases from V and 10 bases from J, with 22 bases in between. CDR1 LGHNA and CDR2 YNFKEQ come from the germline V gene. The CDR3 length is 18 residues. Here the CDR3 reads CASSQDRDTYSEPSPLHF. The CDR3 nucleotides are TGTGCCAGCAGCCAAGACCGGGACACGTACTCGGAGCCGTCACCCCTCCACTTT.